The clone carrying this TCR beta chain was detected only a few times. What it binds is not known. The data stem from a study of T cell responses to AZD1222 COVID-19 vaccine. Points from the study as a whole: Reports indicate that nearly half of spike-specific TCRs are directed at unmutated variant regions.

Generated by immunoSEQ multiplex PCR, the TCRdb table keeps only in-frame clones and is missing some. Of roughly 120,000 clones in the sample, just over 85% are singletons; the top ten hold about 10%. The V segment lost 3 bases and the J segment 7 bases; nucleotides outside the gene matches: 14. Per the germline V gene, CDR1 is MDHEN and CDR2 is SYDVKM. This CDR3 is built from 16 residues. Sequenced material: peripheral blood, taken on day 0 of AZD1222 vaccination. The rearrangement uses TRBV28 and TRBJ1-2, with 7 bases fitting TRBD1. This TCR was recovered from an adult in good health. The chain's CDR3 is CASSFSLVFRGGGYTF. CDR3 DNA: TGTGCCAGCAGTTTCTCTTTGGTGTTCAGGGGGGGTGGCTACACCTTC.